Each of the 6 T cell receptor beta chains below was sequenced from the same sample in a study of T cells after yellow fever vaccination. TCRdb reanalysed the 5' RACE reads using MiXCR and keeps one entry per CDR3 protein. The table shows 300,000 to 400,000 distinct CDR3 sequences, with around 8.1% occurring only once. Source: PBMCs, taken about 49 days after the first yellow fever vaccination. The receptor set was obtained from a man between 18 and 35 years old who received the YFV17D yellow fever vaccine.

The CDR3 here is CASSWGDQPQHF. In DNA, the CDR3 is TGTGCCAGTAGTTGGGGGGATCAGCCCCAGCATTTT. The chain combines TRBV19 with TRBJ1-5; D is possibly TRBD1 (5 bases). CDR3 length equals 12 residues. V was shortened by 5 bases and J by 5 bases, with 7 bases between the two germline ends. Per germline, CDR1 LNHDA and CDR2 SQIVND (reference sequence).

This clonotype was counted a few times. The chain links TRBV7-2 to TRBJ2-5; a weak D match, TRBD2 (6 bases). The CDR3 is 13 amino acids. Germline V lookup: CDR1 SGHTA, CDR2 FQGNSA. The germline V and J ends were trimmed by 8 bases and 1 base, with 11 bases remaining between them. For the CDR3, the DNA is TGTGCCAGCGGGCGGGGCAGCCAAGAGACCCAGTACTTC. It translates to CASGRGSQETQYF.

This clonotype was found many times. This sequence joins TRBV7-9 and TRBJ2-1, with D possibly matching TRBD2 (6 bases). V was trimmed by 5 bases and J by 5 bases, leaving 13 bases between them. This CDR3 spans 14 amino acids. Per the germline V gene, CDR1 is SEHNR and CDR2 is FQNEAQ (reference sequence). CDR3: CASSPVRGNNEQFF. The CDR3 coding sequence is TGTGCCAGCAGCCCCGTCCGGGGGAACAATGAGCAGTTCTTC.

Ten or more counts support this clonotype. The V call is TRBV5-6, the J call TRBJ2-3; tentatively, D is TRBD1 or TRBD2 (5 bases each). This CDR3 has 16 residues. From germline, CDR1 is SGHDT and CDR2 YYEEEE. The V end was cut by 2 bases, the J end by 0 bases, with 13 bases between. This CDR3 is CASSFPGRPSTDTQYF. For the CDR3, the DNA is TGTGCCAGCAGCTTCCCGGGACGGCCCAGCACAGATACGCAGTATTTT.

J is TRBJ2-1 and V is TRBV12-3 or TRBV12-4; tentative D call: TRBD1 (5 bases). V lost 2 bases and J lost 6, with 14 bases in between. The CDR3 consists of 15 residues. CDR3 sequence: CASSLPQEGVNEQFF. The CDR3 region has the DNA TGTGCCAGCAGTTTACCGCAGGAAGGGGTCAATGAGCAGTTCTTC.

Only a few counts were recorded for this clonotype. This rearrangement joins TRBV4-3 to TRBJ2-3; maybe TRBD2 (5 bases). The germline V gene encodes CDR1 LGHNA and CDR2 YSLEER. This CDR3 has 15 amino acids. Trimming left V 3 bases short and J 10 bases short, with 20 bases between. The CDR3 is CASSHRLDLLGPQYF. CDR3 bases: TGCGCCAGCAGCCACCGATTGGACTTACTGGGTCCGCAGTATTTT.